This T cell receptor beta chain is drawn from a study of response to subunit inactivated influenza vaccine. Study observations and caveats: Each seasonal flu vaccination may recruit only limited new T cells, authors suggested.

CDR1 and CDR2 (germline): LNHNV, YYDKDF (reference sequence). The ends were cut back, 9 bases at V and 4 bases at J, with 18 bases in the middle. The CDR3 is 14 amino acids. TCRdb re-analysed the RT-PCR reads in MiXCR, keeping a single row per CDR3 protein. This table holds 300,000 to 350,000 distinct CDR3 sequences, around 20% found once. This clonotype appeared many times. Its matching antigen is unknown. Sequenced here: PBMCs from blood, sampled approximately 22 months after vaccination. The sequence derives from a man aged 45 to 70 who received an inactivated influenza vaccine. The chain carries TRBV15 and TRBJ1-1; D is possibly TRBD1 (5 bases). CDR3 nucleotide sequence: TGTGCCACGAGCCCTCGGGGGTCGGGCACTGAAGCTTTCTTT. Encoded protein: CATSPRGSGTEAFF.